Included here is one T cell receptor beta chain sequence, with context. This specimen belongs to a study of CDR3 diversity in severe acne. The germline V gene encodes CDR1 SGHTA and CDR2 FQGNSA. Trimming cost V 2 bases and J 5 bases, with 1 base left between them. The CDR3 sequence is 12 residues long. TCRdb re-called the PCR reads through MiXCR, storing one row per CDR3 protein. The repertoire has approximately 79,000 distinct CDR3 sequences, around half of them found once; the top ten carry about 9.5%. The chain combines TRBV7-2 with TRBJ1-6; no definite D call. The receptor's source is a male donor in good health, serving as a control. Source material: blood. The CDR3 DNA reads as TGTGCCAGCAGCTTAAATAATTCACCCCTCCACTTT. This translates into CASSLNNSPLHF.